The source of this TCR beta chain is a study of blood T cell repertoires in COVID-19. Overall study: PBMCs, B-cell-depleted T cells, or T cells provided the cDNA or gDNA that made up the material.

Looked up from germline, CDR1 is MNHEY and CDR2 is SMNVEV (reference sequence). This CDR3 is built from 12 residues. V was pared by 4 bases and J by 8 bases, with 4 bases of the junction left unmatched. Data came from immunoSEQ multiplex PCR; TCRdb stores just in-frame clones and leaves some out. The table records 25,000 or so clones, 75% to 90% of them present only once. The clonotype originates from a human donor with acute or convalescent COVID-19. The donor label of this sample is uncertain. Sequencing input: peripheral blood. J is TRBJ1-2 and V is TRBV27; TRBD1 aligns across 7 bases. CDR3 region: CASSSQGLGYTF. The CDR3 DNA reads TGTGCCAGCAGTTCACAGGGGTTAGGCTACACCTTC.